Below, 7 T cell receptor beta chains from the same sample are listed, as sequenced in a study of cytomegalovirus exposure and HLA in healthy donors. PCR was performed using 60 Vbeta and 13 Jbeta primers. The assay was immunoSEQ multiplex PCR, and TCRdb's table has in-frame clones only and misses some. The sample has approximately 90,000 clones; around four fifths are singletons. Sequencing input: PBMCs. Receptors were obtained from a male donor in good health and CMV-seronegative.

The J gene is TRBJ2-7, the V gene TRBV5-4, with 10 bases lining up with TRBD1. CDR3 length: 15 amino acids. V trimming: 0 bases; J trimming: 2 bases; junction bases outside the gene matches: 2. The germline CDR1 and CDR2 sequences are SGHNT and YYREEE (reference sequence). The chain's CDR3 is CASSLAGQGAYEQYF. CDR3 nucleotide sequence: TGTGCCAGCAGCTTGGCCGGACAGGGGGCCTACGAGCAGTACTTC. The full variable domain, its missing parts supplied by reference TRBV5-4 and TRBJ2-7, is ETGVTQSPTHLIKTRGQQVTLRCSSQSGHNTVSWYQQALGQGPQFIFQYYREEENGRGNFPPRFSGLQFPNYSSELNVNALELDDSALYLCASSLAGQGAYEQYFGPGTRLTVT.

This chain connects TRBV4-1 to TRBJ2-3; 9 positions agree with TRBD2. V lost 2 bases and J lost 2; bases outside the gene matches: 8. The CDR3 runs to 17 residues. Per the germline V gene, CDR1 is MGHRA and CDR2 is YSYEKL. In nucleotides, the CDR3 is TGCGCCAGCAGCCAAAACCAGCTAGCGGGGATCACAGATACGCAGTATTTT. It translates to CASSQNQLAGITDTQYF.

The chain links TRBV11-3 to TRBJ2-3, with D possibly being TRBD2 (5 bases). The V and J ends lost 2 bases and 8 bases respectively, with 8 bases between them. CDR3 length equals 12 residues. Germline CDR1 and CDR2: SGHNT and YENEEA. CDR3 protein: CASSLYEGTQYF. Here the CDR3 DNA reads TGTGCCAGCAGCTTATATGAGGGTACGCAGTATTTT.

The chain links TRBV19 to TRBJ1-1; TRBD1 matches at 7 bases. This CDR3 contains 13 residues. After removal of 10 bases from V and 3 bases from J, the junction contained 8 bases not matched to a gene. Germline V gene lookup returns CDR1 LNHDA and CDR2 SQIVND (reference sequence). The CDR3 DNA reads as TGTGCCACTACAGGGGCCGGTTACACTGAAGCTTTCTTT. This encodes CATTGAGYTEAFF.

This clone was recorded a few times. The V call is TRBV14, the J call TRBJ1-2; D perhaps matches TRBD1 (6 bases). CDR1 is SGHDN and CDR2 is FVKESK in the germline V gene. The length of the CDR3 is 13 residues. V dropped 3 bases and J dropped 5 bases, with 10 bases sitting between them. Written as DNA, the CDR3 is TGTGCCAGCAGCCATCGGGACAAGTATGGCTACACCTTC. Its protein product is CASSHRDKYGYTF.

The chain combines TRBV6-1 with TRBJ2-7; 13 positions match TRBD2. The junction had 3 bases not matched to a gene; V was cut back by 7 bases and J by 0 bases. CDR1 MNHNS and CDR2 SASEGT come from the germline V gene. The CDR3 covers 15 residues. The CDR3 DNA reads as TGTGCCAGCATCAGACTAGCGGGGGGCTCCTACGAGCAGTACTTC. Protein sequence: CASIRLAGGSYEQYF.

The J gene is TRBJ2-7, the V gene TRBV5-1; D might be TRBD1 (6 bases). This CDR3 spans 15 amino acids. Trimming removed 3 bases at V and 3 bases at J, with 16 bases between. Germline CDR1 and CDR2: SGHRS and YFSETQ. This CDR3 reads CASSSQGTAVYEQYF. For the CDR3, the DNA is TGCGCCAGCAGCTCTCAGGGGACCGCCGTCTACGAGCAGTACTTC.